This is a list of T cell receptor beta chains from one sample in a study of regulatory dendritic cells for organ transplantation. Their cognate antigens are unknown. Generated by immunoSEQ multiplex PCR, the TCRdb table keeps only in-frame clones and is missing some. Of about 20,000 clones listed, less than 85% were seen once; the top ten hold 3% to 4%. What was sequenced was memory CD4+ T cells from blood cultured with regulatory dendritic cells. The source of these receptors is a human donor in good health. Both conserved end residues are part of each CDR3. A D gene is named only where the DNA matches it firmly. Not all rows give a size; the values are once, few, many and, for expanded clones, a class.

d_gene	v_gene	j_gene	abundance	CDR3aa	CDR3nt
TRBD1	TRBV19	TRBJ2-5	once	CASSANRQGKETQYF	TGTGCCAGTAGTGCTAACCGACAGGGGAAAGAGACCCAGTACTTC
NA	TRBV10-3	TRBJ2-5	NA	CAISEGAGRQETQYF	TGTGCCATCAGTGAGGGGGCAGGGAGGCAAGAGACCCAGTACTTC
TRBD2	TRBV29-1	TRBJ2-7	NA	CSVSFGASGSYEQYF	TGCAGCGTTTCCTTCGGGGCTAGCGGGAGCTACGAGCAGTACTTC
NA	TRBV7-2	TRBJ2-7	NA	CASRRELSYEQYF	TGTGCCAGCAGGCGTGAGCTCTCCTACGAGCAGTACTTC
TRBD1	TRBV19	TRBJ2-7	once	CASGTGSSYEQYF	TGTGCCAGCGGGACAGGGAGCTCCTACGAGCAGTACTTC
NA	TRBV7-9	TRBJ1-1	NA	CASSLARGGPTEAFF	TGTGCCAGCAGCTTAGCGCGGGGGGGACCTACTGAAGCTTTCTTT
NA	TRBV6-5	TRBJ2-3	NA	CASSYPGKDTQYF	TGTGCCAGCAGTTACCCCGGCAAGGATACGCAGTATTTT
NA	TRBV5-1	TRBJ2-7	NA	CASSSLYEQYF	TGCGCCAGCAGCTCGCTGTACGAGCAGTACTTC
NA	TRBV2	TRBJ1-5	NA	CASSAYPGLGQPQHF	TGTGCCAGCAGTGCCTACCCCGGGTTGGGCCAGCCCCAGCATTTT
NA	TRBV4-2	TRBJ2-3	NA	CASSRTRQSTGADTQYF	TGTGCCAGCAGCCGAACGAGACAGAGTACTGGCGCAGATACGCAGTATTTT
TRBD1	TRBV5-4	TRBJ1-5	NA	CASSLGTGLYQPQHF	TGTGCCAGCAGCCTGGGGACAGGCCTTTATCAGCCCCAGCATTTT
NA	TRBV6-5	TRBJ1-5	few	CASSEYFNQPQHF	TGTGCCAGCAGTGAATACTTCAATCAGCCCCAGCATTTT
NA	TRBV4-2	TRBJ1-4	NA	CASSQDPDRSNEKLFF	TGTGCCAGCAGCCAAGATCCGGACCGAAGTAATGAAAAACTGTTTTTT
NA	TRBV5-1	TRBJ2-7	NA	CASSLVLAVSYEQYF	TGCGCCAGCAGCTTGGTCCTGGCAGTCTCCTACGAGCAGTACTTC
NA	TRBV6-5	TRBJ1-3	NA	CASRSDGNTIYF	TGTGCCAGCCGGTCGGACGGAAACACCATATATTTT
NA	TRBV2	TRBJ1-5	NA	CASSEGYGGQPQHF	TGTGCCAGCAGTGAGGGTTACGGTGGGCAGCCCCAGCATTTT
NA	TRBV6-4	TRBJ2-2	NA	CASSAGLEVPGELFF	TGTGCCAGCAGTGCCGGCCTAGAAGTTCCCGGGGAGCTGTTTTTT
TRBD2	TRBV28	TRBJ2-2	NA	CASQSGGLAGSNTGELFF	TGTGCCAGCCAAAGCGGGGGACTAGCGGGCTCGAACACCGGGGAGCTGTTTTTT
TRBD1	TRBV14	TRBJ2-2	NA	CASSPGQGHPNTGELFF	TGTGCCAGCAGCCCGGGACAGGGGCACCCGAACACCGGGGAGCTGTTTTTT
TRBD2	TRBV2	TRBJ2-3	NA	CASSRLAGTDTQYF	TGTGCCAGCAGTAGACTAGCGGGTACAGATACGCAGTATTTT
TRBD2	TRBV30	TRBJ2-7	few	CAWTSGFSYEQYF	TGTGCCTGGACTAGCGGGTTCTCCTACGAGCAGTACTTC
TRBD2	TRBV10-3	TRBJ2-7	NA	CAISGGLAGPYEQYF	TGTGCCATCAGTGGGGGACTAGCGGGACCCTACGAGCAGTACTTC
NA	TRBV4-1	TRBJ1-5	few	CASSRGDRRNQPQHF	TGCGCCAGCAGCCGGGGTGACAGGCGGAACCAGCCCCAGCATTTT
TRBD1	TRBV15	TRBJ2-5	NA	CATSRTGTGQETQYF	TGTGCCACCAGCAGAACCGGGACAGGCCAGGAGACCCAGTACTTC
TRBD1	TRBV2	TRBJ2-2	NA	CASSGDRGRLEPNTGELFF	TGTGCCAGCAGTGGCGACAGGGGGCGCCTCGAACCGAACACCGGGGAGCTGTTTTTT
NA	TRBV7-2	TRBJ2-2	NA	CASSPTRVGSTTGELFF	TGTGCCAGCAGCCCCACCCGGGTGGGCAGTACTACCGGGGAGCTGTTTTTT
NA	TRBV27	TRBJ1-1	NA	CASSSRGSTEAFF	TGTGCCAGCAGTTCAAGGGGGAGCACTGAAGCTTTCTTT
NA	TRBV28	TRBJ2-7	NA	CASSSRDLSYEQYF	TGTGCCAGCAGTAGCAGGGACCTCTCCTACGAGCAGTACTTC
NA	TRBV19	TRBJ1-2	few	CASSIPGPATYGYTF	TGTGCCAGTAGTATCCCCGGTCCAGCGACCTATGGCTACACCTTC
NA	TRBV11-2	TRBJ2-7	NA	CASSSVRADYEQYF	TGTGCCAGCAGCTCTGTCAGGGCGGACTACGAGCAGTACTTC
NA	TRBV9	TRBJ1-6	NA	CASSPSGTATDNSPLHF	TGTGCCAGCAGCCCCTCGGGAACAGCCACGGATAATTCACCCCTCCACTTT
TRBD2	TRBV5-6	TRBJ2-3	NA	CASSLSPGTSGADTQYF	TGTGCCAGCAGCTTGTCGCCCGGGACTAGCGGTGCAGATACGCAGTATTTT
TRBD2	TRBV5-1	TRBJ2-3	NA	CASSLPSAGGTDTQYF	TGCGCCAGCAGCTTGCCATCAGCGGGAGGCACAGATACGCAGTATTTT
TRBD1	TRBV5-5	TRBJ1-2	NA	CASSFTGDYGYTF	TGTGCCAGCAGTTTTACAGGGGACTATGGCTACACCTTC
NA	TRBV19	TRBJ2-3	NA	CASSIAGLSGDTQYF	TGTGCCAGTAGTATTGCAGGACTCTCTGGGGATACGCAGTATTTT
NA	TRBV6-1	TRBJ1-5	NA	CASSNDASYQPQHF	TGTGCCAGCAGCAATGACGCAAGTTATCAGCCCCAGCATTTT
NA	TRBV15	TRBJ2-1	NA	CATSRPPRRTQESSYNEQFF	TGTGCCACCAGCAGACCCCCACGGCGAACACAGGAGAGCTCCTACAATGAGCAGTTCTTC
NA	TRBV6-9	TRBJ1-1	NA	CASRRVSLNTEAFF	TGTGCCAGCAGGCGAGTCTCACTGAACACTGAAGCTTTCTTT
TRBD2	TRBV5-1	TRBJ2-7	few	CASSPRTSGINEQYF	TGCGCCAGCAGTCCCAGAACTAGCGGGATCAACGAGCAGTACTTC
TRBD2	TRBV9	TRBJ2-3	NA	CASSGAPGLAVTDTQYF	TGTGCCAGCAGCGGGGCCCCCGGACTAGCGGTCACAGATACGCAGTATTTT
NA	TRBV11-2	TRBJ2-2	few	CASSLVFGTGRTGELFF	TGTGCCAGCAGCTTAGTCTTCGGAACAGGGAGGACCGGGGAGCTGTTTTTT
TRBD1	TRBV6-6	TRBJ1-2	few	CASSYRGQAYGYTF	TGTGCCAGCAGTTACCGCGGACAGGCCTATGGCTACACCTTC